What follows describes a single T cell receptor (beta chain). Its antigen remains unknown. With survey level as its setting, the immunoSEQ assay was v3.0. Some clones are missing from TCRdb's copy, which holds only in-frame ones; the method was immunoSEQ multiplex PCR. The table lists approximately 29,000 clones, around 80% of them singletons, with roughly 8.8% in the top ten. The germline V gene encodes CDR1 GTSNPN and CDR2 SVGIG (reference sequence). The V end lost 0 bases, the J end lost 6 bases, and 12 bases lay between the germline ends. The CDR3 extends over 15 amino acids. The entry originates in a study of long-term antiretroviral therapy in people with HIV. Notes on the study in general: Whichever time point was examined, clones expanded before ART dominated the repertoire. Diversity increased after ART yet remained lower than in transplant donor controls.

The J gene is TRBJ1-6, the V gene TRBV30; D perhaps matches TRBD1 (5 bases). The TCR originated in a man younger than 30 with HIV. Sequencing used unsorted PBMCs, obtained 1.5 years before starting antiretroviral therapy. The CDR3 DNA sequence: TGTGCCTGGAGTGTGTCCGGGGCGCTTAATTCACCCCTCCACTTT. Its protein is CAWSVSGALNSPLHF.